What follows are 5 T cell receptor beta chains derived from one specimen sequenced in a study of blood T cell repertoires in COVID-19. The data were produced by immunoSEQ multiplex PCR, yet TCRdb's version contains in-frame clones alone and is incomplete. This sample carries roughly 280,000 clones, 75% to 90% of them seen once, and the ten largest clones take approximately 10%. The sample comprised peripheral blood. Source of these receptors: a woman aged 70-85 years with acute or convalescent COVID-19.

The V gene is TRBV7-2, the J gene TRBJ1-2; D perhaps matches TRBD1 (5 bases). The CDR3 is 13 amino acids. V was trimmed by 1 base and J by 4 bases, leaving 7 bases between them. The germline gives CDR1 SGHTA, CDR2 FQGNSA. In nucleotides, the CDR3 is TGTGCCAGCAGCTTAGGGAGGGGCTATGGCTACACCTTC. Its translation: CASSLGRGYGYTF.

The chain has TRBV15 and TRBJ1-1; no firm D call. V dropped 0 bases and J dropped 2 bases, with 7 bases sitting between them. Germline V gene sequence: CDR1 LNHNV, CDR2 YYDKDF (reference sequence). This CDR3 contains 14 residues. The CDR3 is CATSRERVNTEAFF. DNA of the CDR3: TGTGCCACCAGCAGAGAACGAGTTAACACTGAAGCTTTCTTT.

The chain uses TRBV21-1 and TRBJ1-2; the table's D call of TRBD1 was not tested on the DNA. TRBV21-1 is given as a pseudogene. The CDR3 totals 19 residues. The CDR3 DNA reads as TGTGCCAGCAGCGTCCCGGGAGACAGGGGGCTGAGAGGGAACTATGGCTACACCTTC. Its translation is CASSVPGDRGLRGNYGYTF.

Of note for this clone: One junction end does not reproduce the germline sequence, and a read error may be involved. The chain joins TRBV2 to TRBJ1-1; TRBD1 matches 9 bases. Germline CDR1 reads SNHLY; CDR2 reads FYNNEI. CDR3 length: 14 amino acids. The CDR3 DNA reads TGTGCCAGCAGTGCATGGAACAGGGGGCCTGAGGCTTTCTTT. This encodes CASSAWNRGPEAFF.

This chain joins TRBV10-1 and TRBJ2-3, with D unclear. V lost 10 bases to trimming and J lost 0 bases, with 17 bases between them. The CDR3 sequence is 15 residues long. CDR1 and CDR2 (germline): WNHNN, SYGVQD (reference sequence). The CDR3 loop reads CATLYGSASTDTQYF. The DNA of the CDR3 is TGCGCCACCCTGTACGGGTCCGCTAGCACAGATACGCAGTATTTT.